The 5 T cell receptor beta chains listed next were all sequenced from one sample in a study of regulatory T cells in long-lasting Graves disease. HTBI primers from iRepertoire and Arm-PCR of CDR3 regions yielded the TCR beta libraries. MiXCR, applied by TCRdb to the multiplex PCR reads, yields one record per CDR3 protein. The sample carries 500,000 to 800,000 distinct CDR3 sequences, around 30% recorded once. Regarding time point: persistent/refractory GD, antithyroid drugs over 5 years with positive TRAb. The authors made the TCR library using RNA they extracted from PBMCs. Specimen: peripheral blood mononuclear cells (PBMCs), collected when the disease was refractory, from a patient treated with antithyroid drugs. The receptors shown here come from a female donor with Graves disease.

The chain joins TRBV29-1 to TRBJ1-1; TRBD1 matches 7 bases. CDR1 and CDR2 (germline): SQVTM, ANQGSEA. CDR3 length: 13 residues. Trimming cost V 6 bases and J 4 bases; bases outside gene matches: 8. The CDR3: CSVAAGGSTEAFF. DNA for the CDR3: TGCAGCGTAGCGGCAGGGGGAAGCACTGAAGCTTTCTTT.

This clonotype was counted only a few times. V gene TRBV5-1 combines with J gene TRBJ1-3, with D unclear. CDR3 length equals 16 residues. V gave up 4 bases and J gave up 4 bases, with 18 bases separating them. Germline CDR1 reads SGHRS; CDR2 reads YFSETQ. The DNA for the CDR3 is TGCGCCAGCAGCCCGGGAGAGGGTATGTTCGGAAACACCATATATTTT. Amino acids: CASSPGEGMFGNTIYF.

This rearrangement joins TRBV2 to TRBJ1-5; 7 nucleotides line up with TRBD1. The CDR3 sequence is 16 residues long. Germline CDR1 reads SNHLY; CDR2 reads FYNNEI. The J segment lost 0 bases and the V segment lost 4 bases, leaving 6 bases of the junction unmatched. CDR3 sequence (DNA): TGTGCCAGCAGTGGCCTGACAGGGAGTAGCAATCAGCCCCAGCATTTT. It translates to CASSGLTGSSNQPQHF.

The DNA of the CDR3 is TGTGCCAGCAGTTTAACAGGGGGGTTGCCCTATGGAGCTTTCTTT. This codes for CASSLTGGLPYGAFF. The J gene is TRBJ1-1, the V gene TRBV28; 8 bases are a match to TRBD1. The J segment lost 10 bases and the V segment lost 2 bases, leaving 12 bases of the junction unmatched. This CDR3 has 15 amino acids. CDR1 is MDHEN and CDR2 is SYDVKM in the germline V gene.

This clonotype was counted between two and nine times. V usage is TRBV20-1 and J usage is TRBJ2-7; no clear D. The germline V gene encodes CDR1 DFQATT and CDR2 SNEGSKA (reference sequence). This CDR3 has 13 residues. V was cut by 6 bases and J by 6 bases, with 18 bases left in between. CDR3 sequence: CSAPRPTPFEQYF. The CDR3, as DNA: TGCAGTGCCCCTCGGCCGACACCCTTCGAGCAGTACTTC.